The following is a TCR beta chain sequence with its context. The data stem from a study of breast tumors, draining lymph nodes, adjacent tissues. With 2 bases removed from V and 6 bases from J, the gap between germline ends came to 11 bases. The CDR3 sequence is 13 residues long. Germline V gives CDR1 SQVTM, CDR2 ANQGSEA. TCRdb recomputed calls from the multiplex PCR reads with MiXCR, one row per CDR3 protein. The data show about 63,000 distinct CDR3 sequences, approximately 54% seen once. The chain uses TRBV29-1 and TRBJ1-5, with D possibly being TRBD1 (5 bases). This clonotype was sampled from a female donor with breast cancer. Some clones in this sample may be carry-over from other donors' samples. The sequenced sample was breast tumor tissue. The CDR3 spells CSVELGPGQPQHF. CDR3 sequence (DNA): TGCAGCGTTGAATTGGGGCCAGGTCAGCCCCAGCATTTT.